These T cell receptor beta chains were read from a single sample in a study of T cell changes during pregnancy in multiple sclerosis. Repertoires were generated with immunoSEQ multiplex PCR, while TCRdb's copy carries only in-frame clones and drops some. The table includes around 96,000 clones, around 94% detected once. This sample comprised peripheral blood, obtained after pregnancy. Receptors were obtained from a female donor in good health, enrolled as a control in a pregnancy study. Each CDR3 is given with its conserved first and last residue. D genes are given only for firm matches. The size of a clone is reported for some rows only, either as once, few or many, or as a class for expanded clones.

D gene,CDR3 length,J gene,V gene,clone size,CDR3 DNA,CDR3 protein
-,12,TRBJ1-2,TRBV30,-,TGTGCCTGGAGTTCGGAGCCGTATGGCTACACCTTC,CAWSSEPYGYTF
TRBD1,13,TRBJ2-7,TRBV19,-,TGTGCCAGTAGTGCGGGACAGGCCTACGAGCAGTACTTC,CASSAGQAYEQYF
TRBD2,16,TRBJ2-3,TRBV7-9,-,TGTGCCAGCAGCTTAGTAGAGCGGGAGCAGGGAGATACGCAGTATTTT,CASSLVEREQGDTQYF
-,16,TRBJ2-6,TRBV6-4,-,TGTGCCAGCAGTGAGGGGGACAACTCTGGGGCCAACGTCCTGACTTTC,CASSEGDNSGANVLTF
-,19,TRBJ2-1,TRBV28,-,TGTGCCAGCAGTTTAAGCTATTCCCCCAGCGGGTCGTCCTACAATGAGCAGTTCTTC,CASSLSYSPSGSSYNEQFF
-,13,TRBJ2-7,TRBV4-1,-,TGCGCCAGCAGCCAGGCTTCTTATTACGAGCAGTACTTC,CASSQASYYEQYF
-,16,TRBJ2-7,TRBV7-8,-,TGTGCCAGCAGCTTAGGTGCGGGCTCCCCCAACTACGAGCAGTACTTC,CASSLGAGSPNYEQYF
TRBD1,18,TRBJ1-5,TRBV7-9,-,TGTGCCAGCAGCCGAACGTTCGGGACAGGGACGGGAGATCAGCCCCAGCATTTT,CASSRTFGTGTGDQPQHF
TRBD1,14,TRBJ1-1,TRBV25-1,-,TGTGCCAGCAGTGAGACAGGGGTCTTTACTGAAGCTTTCTTT,CASSETGVFTEAFF
-,14,TRBJ2-7,TRBV25-1,-,TGTGCCAGCTTACGCTCAGGGGCTGGTGACGAGCAGTACTTC,CASLRSGAGDEQYF
-,13,TRBJ2-5,TRBV2,-,TGTGCCAGCAGTGACGGGACTCACAAGACCCAGTACTTC,CASSDGTHKTQYF
-,13,TRBJ2-3,TRBV2,-,TGTGCCAGCAACGACGGGATGGGCGATACGCAGTATTTT,CASNDGMGDTQYF
-,12,TRBJ1-5,TRBV7-9,-,TGTGCCAGCAGCTTACCAAATCAGCCCCAGCATTTT,CASSLPNQPQHF
TRBD1,13,TRBJ1-2,TRBV10-3,-,TGTGCCATCAGGGAAGACAGGGCACGGGGCTACACCTTC,CAIREDRARGYTF
-,14,TRBJ1-1,TRBV6-5,-,TGTGCCAGCACCCCGGGACATGAAAGCACTGAAGCTTTCTTT,CASTPGHESTEAFF
-,18,TRBJ1-1,TRBV4-1,-,TGCGCCAGCAGCCAAGTCTCCGGCAGGGGATTTATGAACACTGAAGCTTTCTTT,CASSQVSGRGFMNTEAFF
-,16,TRBJ2-4,TRBV5-1,-,TGCGCCAGCAGCTTGGGAGGTTCCCTTGCCAAAAACATTCAGTACTTC,CASSLGGSLAKNIQYF
TRBD2,16,TRBJ2-5,TRBV7-8,-,TGTGCCAGCAGCTTAGGGGATAGCGGGAGTTGGGAGACCCAGTACTTC,CASSLGDSGSWETQYF
TRBD2,15,TRBJ2-1,TRBV19,-,TGTGCCAGTAGTGGCGGACTAGCGGGATGGAATGAGCAGTTCTTC,CASSGGLAGWNEQFF
-,14,TRBJ2-3,TRBV5-1,once,TGCGCCAGCAGCTTGGCGACTTCTGGGGATACGCAGTATTTT,CASSLATSGDTQYF
-,14,TRBJ2-3,TRBV5-6,once,TGTGCCAGCAGTACTAGCCCCATGGAGGATACGCAGTATTTT,CASSTSPMEDTQYF
-,13,TRBJ2-1,TRBV6-1,-,TGTGCCAGCCCATCGAGAACAGGTCATGAGCAGTTCTTC,CASPSRTGHEQFF
-,17,TRBJ2-5,TRBV7-8,-,TGTGCCAGCAGCTTAGGGGCTGGTCGCAGGGGAAAAGAGACCCAGTACTTC,CASSLGAGRRGKETQYF
-,15,TRBJ2-3,TRBV7-8,-,TGTGCCAGCAGCTTATTAGTCTTCGGCACAGATACGCAGTATTTT,CASSLLVFGTDTQYF
TRBD2,17,TRBJ2-2,TRBV4-1,once,TGCGCCAGCAGCCAAGAAGCTAGCGGGAGAGGGACCGGGGAGCTGTTTTTT,CASSQEASGRGTGELFF
-,14,TRBJ2-7,TRBV7-9,-,TGTGCCAGCAGCTTCGAGCAGGAAACCTGCGAGCAGTACTTC,CASSFEQETCEQYF
TRBD1,15,TRBJ2-3,TRBV5-1,-,TGCGCCAGCAGCAAGGGACAGGGTATCACAGATACGCAGTATTTT,CASSKGQGITDTQYF
-,15,TRBJ2-1,TRBV27,-,TGTGCCAGCAGTCCTTCAGACGGAGCTGACAATGAGCAGTTCTTC,CASSPSDGADNEQFF
-,13,TRBJ1-1,TRBV7-9,-,TGTGCCAGCAGCCGGACGGGGGGGACTGAAGCTTTCTTT,CASSRTGGTEAFF